This T cell receptor beta chain was sequenced for a study of blood T cell repertoires in COVID-19. Study-wide background: COVID-19 samples, acute and convalescent, were from the United States, Italy and Spain. PBMCs, B-cell-depleted T cells, or T cells provided the cDNA or gDNA that made up the material.

The table lists this clone with a count of one. Germline-derived CDR1 and CDR2 are MDHEN and SYDVKM. Trimming took off 4 bases at V and 4 bases at J, with 11 bases between the two ends. This CDR3 has 13 amino acids. Authors' methods: Scientists estimated how many nucleated cells there were by amplifying reference gene primers. Produced via immunoSEQ multiplex PCR; TCRdb's table is partial and in-frame only. The V and J calls and clone size were taken over from that table, and D and trimming were inferred from the DNA. The data hold about 120,000 clones, with more than 70% observed a single time. This clonotype originated in a woman older than 75 with acute or convalescent COVID-19. The V call is TRBV28, the J call TRBJ2-7; a weak D match, TRBD2 (5 bases). The sequenced sample was peripheral blood. Here the CDR3 DNA reads TGTGCCAGCAGTTCTGGCGGGTATTACGAGCAGTACTTC. Protein product: CASSSGGYYEQYF.